This TCR beta chain was sequenced in a study of blood T cells in healthy people across ages. Whole-study results and caveats: A strong correlation between TCR beta diversity and naive T cell percentage was seen.

The use of a sample-barcoded 5' primer and a J-beta primer mix characterized a second PCR of 7 to 11 cycles. TCRdb recomputed calls from the 5' RACE reads with MiXCR, one row per CDR3 protein. The sample yields nearly 1 million distinct CDR3 sequences, roughly half seen once. Many counts were recorded for this clonotype. The antigen remains unidentified. The CDR3 has 13 residues. The V end lost 7 bases, the J end lost 1 base, and 8 bases lay between the germline ends. Germline loops: CDR1 MNHNY, CDR2 SVGAGI (reference sequence). Sequenced material: blood. The chain has TRBV6-6 and TRBJ2-1; D possibly corresponds to TRBD1 (6 bases). The receptor was derived from a woman aged 60 to 75 in good health. For the CDR3, the DNA is TGTGCCAGCATGGGACAATCCTACAATGAGCAGTTCTTC. Translated: CASMGQSYNEQFF.